The 12 T cell receptor beta chains below come from one sample, sequenced in a study of blood T cell repertoires in COVID-19. The repertoire was sequenced with immunoSEQ multiplex PCR; TCRdb's copy has only in-frame clones and lacks some. Of about 260,000 clones listed, more than 75% are singletons. The material sequenced was PBMCs or T cells enriched from blood (not recorded which). The receptors were sampled from a woman between 45 and 65 years old who had recovered from COVID-19.

The rearrangement joins TRBV29-1 to TRBJ2-7; perhaps TRBD2 as D (6 bases). The germline CDR1 and CDR2 sequences are SQVTM and ANQGSEA. This CDR3 comprises 14 residues. Trimming left V 6 bases short and J 0 bases short, with 15 bases between. The CDR3 here is CSVALAPSSYEQYF. The CDR3 DNA sequence: TGCAGCGTAGCGCTAGCGCCGAGCTCCTACGAGCAGTACTTC.

The chain employs TRBV4-2 and TRBJ1-2; D call uncertain. Germline V CDR1 and CDR2: LGHNA, YNFKEQ. V lost 1 base to trimming and J lost 8 bases, with 8 bases between them. The CDR3 has 12 amino acids. The CDR3 DNA reads TGTGCCAGCAGCCAAGCCGGGGAGGGCTACACCTTC. Translating it yields CASSQAGEGYTF.

The chain links TRBV19 to TRBJ2-3; maybe TRBD2 (6 bases). V shed 3 bases and J shed 6 bases, with 22 bases lying between them. In germline, CDR1 is LNHDA, CDR2 SQIVND (reference sequence). This CDR3 region has 17 residues. CDR3 nucleotide sequence: TGTGCCAGTAGTATTGCAGTAAGGCTAGCGATAACCGATACGCAGTATTTT. Residues: CASSIAVRLAITDTQYF.

The genes are TRBV5-4 and TRBJ2-1, with D possibly matching TRBD2 (6 bases). Trimming left V 2 bases short and J 0 bases short, with 9 bases between. The CDR3 runs 15 residues. CDR1 SGHNT and CDR2 YYREEE come from the germline V gene (reference sequence). CDR3: CASSFNSGSYNEQFF. DNA of the CDR3: TGTGCCAGCAGCTTTAATAGCGGCTCCTACAATGAGCAGTTCTTC.

The chain carries TRBV7-3 and TRBJ2-7, with TRBD2 matching 9 bases. The junction had 11 bases not matched to a gene; V was cut back by 5 bases and J by 6 bases. Germline CDR1 reads SGHTA; CDR2 reads FQGTGA. The CDR3 sequence is 15 residues long. Here the CDR3 DNA reads TGTGCCAGCAGCATCATAGCGGGGGCGGGGAGCGAGCAGTACTTC. Its translation: CASSIIAGAGSEQYF.

J is TRBJ2-3 and V is TRBV5-1, with D possibly being TRBD2 (6 bases). The CDR3 has 16 residues. The V end was cut by 0 bases, the J end by 2 bases, with 13 bases between. CDR1 is SGHRS and CDR2 is YFSETQ in the germline V gene. This CDR3 is CASSLAGSGYTDTQYF. CDR3 in DNA: TGCGCCAGCAGCTTGGCAGGTAGCGGATACACAGATACGCAGTATTTT.

The V call is TRBV13, the J call TRBJ1-6; tentatively, D is TRBD1 (5 bases). CDR3 size: 14 residues. Germline V CDR1 and CDR2: PRHDT, FYEKMQ (reference sequence). V was shortened by 4 bases and J by 8 bases, with 12 bases between the two germline ends. In DNA, the CDR3 is TGTGCCAGCAGCTCCCTGGGGGGGTATTCACCCCTCCACTTT. It encodes CASSSLGGYSPLHF.

The chain recombines TRBV14 with TRBJ2-5; TRBD2 is a possible D gene (5 bases). Germline values: CDR1 SGHDN, CDR2 FVKESK. Trimming pared 1 base from V and 2 bases from J, leaving 17 bases between. This CDR3 has 17 residues. In DNA, the CDR3 is TGTGCCAGCAGCCAAGTATTATCGGGGTCGTGGCAAGAGACCCAGTACTTC. Its translation is CASSQVLSGSWQETQYF.

V gene TRBV3-1 (or the pseudogene TRBV3-2) combines with J gene TRBJ2-7; 9 bases are a match to TRBD2. Germline trimming cut 1 base from V and 4 bases from J; bases unmatched to any gene: 2. CDR1 LGHDT and CDR2 YNNKEL come from the germline V gene (reference sequence). The CDR3 sequence is 14 residues long. The CDR3 DNA is TGTGCCAGCAGCCAAGTAGCGGGGGTTTACGAGCAGTACTTC. Translated, it gives CASSQVAGVYEQYF.

This chain joins TRBV7-2 and TRBJ1-1; D gene ambiguous. This CDR3 is built from 13 residues. V lost 1 base and J 4 bases, leaving 7 bases between the germline ends. Germline lookup yields CDR1 SGHTA and CDR2 FQGNSA. CDR3 DNA: TGTGCCAGCAGCTTAGACGGGAGCACTGAAGCTTTCTTT. It is translated as CASSLDGSTEAFF.

V is TRBV19 and J is TRBJ2-6, with 9 bases aligning to TRBD1. The J segment lost 2 bases and the V segment lost 7 bases, leaving 18 bases of the junction unmatched. The CDR3 covers 20 residues. The germline V gene encodes CDR1 LNHDA and CDR2 SQIVND (reference sequence). The CDR3 loop reads CASTPIWNRDREAGANVLTF. The CDR3 DNA follows: TGTGCCAGTACCCCAATATGGAACCGGGACAGGGAAGCTGGGGCCAACGTCCTGACTTTC.

The CDR3 spells CASSVGAATSTDTQYF. CDR3 nucleotides: TGTGCCAGCAGCGTAGGGGCAGCAACTAGCACAGATACGCAGTATTTT. The V and J genes are TRBV9 and TRBJ2-3; no definite D call. This CDR3 region has 16 residues. Germline CDR1 SGDLS, CDR2 YYNGEE. The V and J ends lost 0 bases and 0 bases respectively, with 11 bases between them.